Shown below are 10 T cell receptor beta chains from a single sample sequenced in a study of blood T cell repertoires in COVID-19. The protocol was immunoSEQ multiplex PCR, while the TCRdb copy is restricted to in-frame clones and leaves out a portion. The data show 360,000 or so clones, 90% seen once. Source material: peripheral blood. Receptors originate from a man aged 18 to 29 with active or convalescent COVID-19.

This chain connects TRBV12-3 or TRBV12-4 to TRBJ1-6, with a possible D match to TRBD1 (6 bases). The CDR3 is 11 residues long. V lost 6 bases and J 14 bases, leaving 11 bases between the germline ends. The CDR3: CASRREGALHF. CDR3 bases: TGTGCCAGCAGACGAGAGGGGGCCCTCCACTTT.

This sequence joins TRBV9 and TRBJ1-5; the D is unclear. V was cut by 1 base and J by 2 bases, with 7 bases left in between. The CDR3 runs to 14 residues. Per the germline V gene, CDR1 is SGDLS and CDR2 is YYNGEE. The CDR3 DNA sequence: TGTGCCAGCAGCGTAAATTCGGGCAATCAGCCCCAGCATTTT. This encodes CASSVNSGNQPQHF.

The V gene is TRBV7-2, the J gene TRBJ2-2; tentative D call: TRBD2 (6 bases). The length of the CDR3 is 16 residues. The germline CDR1 and CDR2 sequences are SGHTA and FQGNSA. Trimming left V 2 bases short and J 1 base short, with 11 bases between. CDR3 sequence (DNA): TGTGCCAGCAGCTTATCTACGGGGGTGAACACCGGGGAGCTGTTTTTT. As protein: CASSLSTGVNTGELFF.

The rearrangement uses TRBV28 and TRBJ2-7; 10 positions match TRBD1. Germline CDR1 MDHEN, CDR2 SYDVKM. V gave up 3 bases and J gave up 4 bases; unmatched junction bases: 3. This CDR3 contains 14 residues. For the CDR3, the DNA is TGTGCCAGCAGTTTCCGGGACAGGGGTTACGAGCAGTACTTC. This gives the protein CASSFRDRGYEQYF.

The CDR3, as DNA: TGTGCCAGCAGCCCAAGAGGAGACGAGCAGTACTTC. It yields the protein CASSPRGDEQYF. The V gene is TRBV7-9, the J gene TRBJ2-7; D call uncertain. Germline V CDR1 and CDR2: SEHNR, FQNEAQ (reference sequence). Trimming removed 5 bases at V and 5 bases at J, with 10 bases between. The CDR3 extends over 12 amino acids.

J is TRBJ1-5 and V is TRBV7-8; perhaps TRBD1 as D (6 bases). The germline CDR1 and CDR2 sequences are SGHVS and FQNEAQ. V was pared by 4 bases and J by 7 bases, with 14 bases between. The CDR3 is 14 residues long. The CDR3 nucleotides are TGTGCCAGCAGCTCAAGGGGGGAGGGCCAGCCCCAGCATTTT. This translates into CASSSRGEGQPQHF. Full variable domain (outside the CDR3, taken from reference TRBV7-8 and TRBJ1-5): GAGVSQSPRYKVAKRGQDVALRCDPISGHVSLFWYQQALGQGPEFLTYFQNEAQLDKSGLPSDRFFAERPEGSVSTLKIQRTQQEDSAVYLCASSSRGEGQPQHFGDGTRLSIL.

V is TRBV19 and J is TRBJ2-2; 11 bases fit TRBD2. This CDR3 has 16 residues. Germline loops: CDR1 LNHDA, CDR2 SQIVND (reference sequence). Trimming removed 4 bases from V and 4 bases from J; junction bases left unmatched: 5. The CDR3 bases are TGTGCCAGTAGTACTACTAGCGGGAGTCTCACCGGGGAGCTGTTTTTT. It encodes CASSTTSGSLTGELFF.

This sequence joins TRBV27 and TRBJ2-7; no definite D call. The CDR3 consists of 15 residues. Germline CDR1 MNHEY, CDR2 SMNVEV (reference sequence). Deletions cut 6 bases from V and 2 bases from J, with 17 bases between. CDR3 in amino acids: CASRKIAQTTYEQYF. CDR3 DNA: TGTGCCAGCAGAAAAATAGCCCAAACCACCTACGAGCAGTACTTC.

The sample holds one count of this clone. CDR3 coding DNA: TGTGCCAGCAGTTTTATGGACGGAGGTATGAACACTGAAGCTTTCTTT. Amino acid sequence: CASSFMDGGMNTEAFF. The rearrangement links TRBV27 to TRBJ1-1; D is uncertain. The CDR3 has 16 residues. V was clipped by 3 bases and J by 0 bases, with 14 bases between them. Germline V lookup: CDR1 MNHEY, CDR2 SMNVEV (reference sequence).

The chain couples TRBV19 to TRBJ2-1, with TRBD1 as a possible D gene (6 bases). Trimming took off 5 bases at V and 8 bases at J, with 25 bases between the two ends. From germline, CDR1 is LNHDA and CDR2 SQIVND (reference sequence). The CDR3 totals 17 residues. The CDR3, as DNA: TGTGCCAGTAGTCTAACAGGGCATCCCGGCGCCGATCATGAGCAGTTCTTC. Translated, it gives CASSLTGHPGADHEQFF.